Listed below are T cell receptor beta chains from one sample, sequenced in a study of cytomegalovirus exposure and HLA in healthy donors. Sequenced by immunoSEQ multiplex PCR; TCRdb stores in-frame clones only, minus some. The table shows roughly 120,000 clones, with 65% to 80% occurring only once. Sequencing input: PBMCs. The receptors here all came from a woman aged 40 to 50 in good health and CMV-seropositive. Both conserved end residues are part of each CDR3. Each record gives: D gene, J gene, V gene, clone size, CDR3 DNA, CDR3 protein. A D gene is named only where the DNA matches it firmly. Size values are once, few and many counts, or a class for expanded clones, and some rows have none.

d_gene: TRBD2
j_gene: TRBJ2-3
v_gene: TRBV30
abundance: .
CDR3nt: TGTGCCTCCACTAGCGGTAAAAGCACAGATACGCAGTATTTT
CDR3aa: CASTSGKSTDTQYF

d_gene: .
j_gene: TRBJ1-1
v_gene: TRBV2
abundance: few
CDR3nt: TGTGCCAGCAGTGGAAGACAAAACACTGAAGCTTTCTTT
CDR3aa: CASSGRQNTEAFF

d_gene: TRBD1
j_gene: TRBJ1-2
v_gene: TRBV30
abundance: .
CDR3nt: TGTGCCTGGGGGACAGGGGGCTTACGGGGCTACACCTTC
CDR3aa: CAWGTGGLRGYTF

d_gene: TRBD1
j_gene: TRBJ2-7
v_gene: TRBV2
abundance: .
CDR3nt: TGTGCCAGACGCGGACAGGGGGCCTACGAGCAGTACTTC
CDR3aa: CARRGQGAYEQYF

d_gene: .
j_gene: TRBJ2-3
v_gene: TRBV30
abundance: .
CDR3nt: TGTGCCTGGGACAGAGGCACAGATACGCAGTATTTT
CDR3aa: CAWDRGTDTQYF

d_gene: .
j_gene: TRBJ1-5
v_gene: TRBV5-6
abundance: .
CDR3nt: TGTGCCAGCAGCTTGGCGGGGGTTAGCAATCAGCCCCAGCATTTT
CDR3aa: CASSLAGVSNQPQHF

d_gene: TRBD2
j_gene: TRBJ2-3
v_gene: TRBV7-9
abundance: .
CDR3nt: TGTGCCAGCAGCCCCACGGGAGCGGGGGGGGCAGATACGCAGTATTTT
CDR3aa: CASSPTGAGGADTQYF

d_gene: TRBD1
j_gene: TRBJ2-3
v_gene: TRBV7-9
abundance: .
CDR3nt: TGTGCCAGCAGCTCTACCGGGACAGGGGCTGATACGCAGTATTTT
CDR3aa: CASSSTGTGADTQYF

d_gene: TRBD2
j_gene: TRBJ2-7
v_gene: TRBV5-4
abundance: .
CDR3nt: TGTGCCAGCAGCCTGGGGGGACTAGCGGCTTCCTACGAGCAGTACTTC
CDR3aa: CASSLGGLAASYEQYF

d_gene: .
j_gene: TRBJ2-1
v_gene: TRBV5-8
abundance: .
CDR3nt: TGTGCCAGCAGCCTGACCCCAGGTTGGAATGAGCAGTTCTTC
CDR3aa: CASSLTPGWNEQFF

d_gene: TRBD1
j_gene: TRBJ2-3
v_gene: TRBV6-6
abundance: few
CDR3nt: TGTGCCAGCAGTGCCGGGACAGGGAAGACAGATACGCAGTATTTT
CDR3aa: CASSAGTGKTDTQYF

d_gene: .
j_gene: TRBJ2-7
v_gene: TRBV5-1
abundance: .
CDR3nt: TGCGCCAGCAGCTTGGTGGCGGGCTCCTACGAGCAGTACTTC
CDR3aa: CASSLVAGSYEQYF

d_gene: TRBD1
j_gene: TRBJ1-6
v_gene: TRBV7-6
abundance: .
CDR3nt: TGTGCCAGCAGCCCTGGACAGGGGGACTATAATTCACCCCTCCACTTT
CDR3aa: CASSPGQGDYNSPLHF